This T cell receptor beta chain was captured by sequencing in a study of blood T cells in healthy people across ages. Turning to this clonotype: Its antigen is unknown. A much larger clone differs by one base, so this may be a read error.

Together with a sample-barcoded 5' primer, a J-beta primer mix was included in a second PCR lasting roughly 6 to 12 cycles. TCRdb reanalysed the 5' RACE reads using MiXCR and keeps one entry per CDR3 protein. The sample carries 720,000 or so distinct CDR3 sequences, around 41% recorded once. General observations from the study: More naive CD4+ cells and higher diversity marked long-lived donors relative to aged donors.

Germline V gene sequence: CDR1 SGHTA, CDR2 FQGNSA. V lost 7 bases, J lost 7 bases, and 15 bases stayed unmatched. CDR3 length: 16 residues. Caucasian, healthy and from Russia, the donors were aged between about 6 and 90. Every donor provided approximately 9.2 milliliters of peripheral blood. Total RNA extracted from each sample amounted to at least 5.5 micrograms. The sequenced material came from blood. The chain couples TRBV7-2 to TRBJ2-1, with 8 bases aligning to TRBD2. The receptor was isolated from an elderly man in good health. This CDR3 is CASNSGSGVALNEQFF. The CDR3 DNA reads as TGTGCCAGCAACTCAGGTAGCGGGGTGGCTTTGAATGAGCAGTTCTTC.